This T cell receptor (beta chain) was observed in a study of blood T cell repertoires in COVID-19. Study details: Whether acute or convalescent, the COVID-19 samples came from the United States, Italy and Spain.

TCRdb's copy holds only in-frame clones and misses some; the assay was immunoSEQ multiplex PCR. The data hold approximately 250,000 clones, with around nine tenths observed a single time. The sequence was collected from a woman between 55 and 75 years old who had recovered from COVID-19. Specimen: peripheral blood.

The CDR3 DNA sequence: TGTGCCAGCAGTGAAGCGATGTGGGCAGGGAAGGATACGCAGTATTTT. It encodes CASSEAMWAGKDTQYF. The chain combines TRBV6-1 with TRBJ2-3, with D possibly matching TRBD1 (5 bases). Per the germline V gene, CDR1 is MNHNS and CDR2 is SASEGT. The CDR3 has 16 residues. With 0 bases removed from V and 6 bases from J, the gap between germline ends came to 16 bases.